This T cell receptor beta chain was sequenced for a study of blood T cell repertoires in COVID-19. Study details: From the United States, Italy and Spain came samples of acute and convalescent COVID-19. PBMCs, B-cell-depleted T cells, or T cells provided the cDNA or gDNA that made up the material.

Original methodology: Amplification of reference gene primers was used by the study to estimate nucleated cell counts. The method was immunoSEQ multiplex PCR; TCRdb's version includes in-frame clones alone and lacks a portion of them. Clone size and V and J calls were adopted from that table, with D and trimming inferred from the DNA. Among some 180,000 clones listed, nearly 90% were seen once. Germline CDR1 reads GTSNPN; CDR2 reads SVGIG (reference sequence). The CDR3 extends over 14 amino acids. The V gene lost 2 bases and the J gene lost 0 bases, with 7 bases spanning the gap. The TCR originated in a man in his fifties or sixties with COVID-19, enrolled during active disease. Sequenced material: peripheral blood. The chain is built from TRBV30 and TRBJ1-4; no clear D. CDR3 amino acids: CAWSPGATNEKLFF. CDR3 nucleotide sequence: TGTGCCTGGAGTCCAGGCGCAACTAATGAAAAACTGTTTTTT.